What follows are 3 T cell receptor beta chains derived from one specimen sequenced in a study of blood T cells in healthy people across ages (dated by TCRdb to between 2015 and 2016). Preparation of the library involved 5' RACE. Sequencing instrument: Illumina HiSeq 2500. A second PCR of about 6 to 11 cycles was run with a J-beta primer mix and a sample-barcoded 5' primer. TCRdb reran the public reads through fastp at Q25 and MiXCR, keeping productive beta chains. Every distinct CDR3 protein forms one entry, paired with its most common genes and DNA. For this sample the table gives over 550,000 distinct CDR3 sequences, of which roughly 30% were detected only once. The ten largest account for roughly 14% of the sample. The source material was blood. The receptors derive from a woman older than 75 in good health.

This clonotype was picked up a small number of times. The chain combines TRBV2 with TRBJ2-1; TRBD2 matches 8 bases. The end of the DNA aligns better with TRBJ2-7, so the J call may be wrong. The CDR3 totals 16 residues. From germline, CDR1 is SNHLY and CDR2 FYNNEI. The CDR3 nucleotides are TGTGCCAGCAGTCGGGAGCGGGGGTACTCCTACAATGAGCAGTACTTC. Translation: CASSRERGYSYNEQYF.

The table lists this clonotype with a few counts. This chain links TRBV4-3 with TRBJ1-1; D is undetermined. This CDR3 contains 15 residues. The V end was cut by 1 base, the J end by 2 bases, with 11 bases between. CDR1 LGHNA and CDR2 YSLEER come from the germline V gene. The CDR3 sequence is CASSQVGGLNTEAFF. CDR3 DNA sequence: TGCGCCAGCAGCCAAGTTGGCGGCCTTAACACTGAAGCTTTCTTT.

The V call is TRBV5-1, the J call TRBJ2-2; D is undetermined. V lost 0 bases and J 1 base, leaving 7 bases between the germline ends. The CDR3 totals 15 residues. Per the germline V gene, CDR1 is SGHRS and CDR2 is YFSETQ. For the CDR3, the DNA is TGCGCCAGCAGCTTGGGACTGATGAACACCGGGGAGCTGTTTTTT. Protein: CASSLGLMNTGELFF.